This TCR beta chain was observed in a study of T cell repertoires in cytomegalovirus infection. General observations from the study: Clonotypes of TCR beta that were HLA-C-restricted and CMV-specific dominated the ex vivo response.

CDR1 and CDR2 from the germline V gene are MNHEY and SVGEGT. The J segment lost 6 bases and the V segment lost 1 base, leaving 3 bases of the junction unmatched. This CDR3 contains 14 residues. TCRdb re-called the reads with MiXCR, one entry per CDR3 protein. In the table there are nearly 550,000 distinct CDR3 sequences, approximately 15% of which are singletons. The sample holds a few counts of this clonotype. Its antigen remains unknown. This receptor was taken from a human donor in good health (CMV status not recorded). Some clones in this sample may be carry-over from other donors' samples. The specimen sequenced was CD8+ T cells from PBMCs. The chain recombines TRBV6-2 or TRBV6-3 with TRBJ1-2; 9 bases fit TRBD1. CDR3 in DNA: TGTGCCAGCAGTTACTTAGGGACAGGGAATGGCTACACCTTC. This sequence encodes CASSYLGTGNGYTF.